These 28 T cell receptor beta chains were sequenced from one sample in a study of beta chain features in type 1 diabetes (dated by TCRdb to 2017 to 2018). To prepare the library, the immunoSEQ multiplex PCR assay was applied. All of the isolated RNA was reverse transcribed with the High Capacity cDNA Reverse Transcription Kit, so expressed TCRB transcripts were sequenced. TCRdb stores this immuneACCESS table with in-frame sequences only. Part of the clones is absent; in the studies checked, under half of the shortfall reflects unresolved V genes, and no reason is known for the rest. Recorded for this sample are approximately 150,000 clones; about an eighth of them occurred a single time. The leading ten clones occupy 1% to 1.5% of the sample. Their antigens remain unidentified. General conclusions and limits of the study: Type 1 diabetes patients showed a moderate but significant shortening of TCRB CDR3 length in all four CD4+ subsets.

The specimen sequenced was central memory CD4+ T cells from blood. Receptors were obtained from a man younger than 35 with type 1 diabetes.

The chain is built from TRBV9 and TRBJ2-3; the D is unclear. V was trimmed by 2 bases and J by 0 bases, leaving 16 bases between them. Germline CDR1 and CDR2: SGDLS and YYNGEE. The CDR3 runs 17 residues. CDR3 loop: CASSVGVGVASTDTQYF. CDR3 nucleotide sequence: TGTGCCAGCAGCGTTGGAGTTGGGGTAGCCAGCACAGATACGCAGTATTTT.

This clone showed up just a few times. The chain links TRBV5-1 to TRBJ2-2; 10 bases line up with TRBD1. Germline-derived CDR1 and CDR2 are SGHRS and YFSETQ. CDR3 length: 16 residues. J gave up 3 bases and V 4 bases, and 6 bases lay outside the gene matches. The CDR3 loop is CASSGGTGVDTGELFF. CDR3 sequence (DNA): TGCGCCAGCAGCGGAGGGACAGGGGTTGACACCGGGGAGCTGTTTTTT.

The V call is TRBV29-1, the J call TRBJ2-7; unclear D gene. Germline V gene data show CDR1 as SQVTM and CDR2 as ANQGSEA. The CDR3 loop spans 12 amino acids. V was trimmed by 6 bases and J by 0 bases, leaving 9 bases between them. In nucleotides, the CDR3 is TGCAGCGTAAGACCGGCCTCCTACGAGCAGTACTTC. It codes for CSVRPASYEQYF.

The CDR3 spells CASSTDGDVSSYEQYF. The CDR3 DNA reads as TGCGCCAGCAGCACGGACGGGGACGTAAGCTCCTACGAGCAGTACTTC. The chain has TRBV5-1 and TRBJ2-7; D may be TRBD1 or TRBD2 (5 bases each). V lost 4 bases, J lost 0 bases, and 17 bases lay in between. The length of the CDR3 is 16 residues. Looked up from germline, CDR1 is SGHRS and CDR2 is YFSETQ.

The chain links TRBV2 to TRBJ1-5; the match to TRBD1 covers 9 bases. The length of the CDR3 is 14 residues. CDR1 and CDR2 (germline): SNHLY, FYNNEI. The V gene end was trimmed by 6 bases and the J gene end by 5 bases; junction bases not matched to a gene: 5. The CDR3: CASRGTGSYQPQHF. Written as DNA, the CDR3 is TGTGCCAGCAGGGGGACAGGGTCTTATCAGCCCCAGCATTTT. Based on the CDR3 plus reference TRBV2 and TRBJ1-5, the full variable domain is EPEVTQTPSHQVTQMGQEVILRCVPISNHLYFYWYRQILGQKVEFLVSFYNNEISEKSEIFDDQFSVERPDGSNFTLKIRSTKLEDSAMYFCASRGTGSYQPQHFGDGTRLSIL.

The chain is built from TRBV18 and TRBJ1-2; D is unresolved. CDR3 length: 15 residues. Germline assignment: CDR1 KGHSH and CDR2 LQKENI. Deletions cut 3 bases from V and 3 bases from J, with 14 bases between. The CDR3 reads CASSPQRSGDYGYTF. In DNA form, the CDR3 reads TGTGCCAGCTCACCTCAGCGGAGTGGGGACTATGGCTACACCTTC.

The chain links TRBV2 to TRBJ2-1; D is unresolved. The CDR3 is 12 residues long. Trimming left V 8 bases short and J 12 bases short, with 17 bases between. In germline, CDR1 is SNHLY, CDR2 FYNNEI. CDR3 loop: CASGSAGIAQFF. The CDR3, as DNA: TGTGCCAGCGGGTCAGCAGGCATTGCGCAGTTCTTC.

This chain links TRBV9 with TRBJ2-5; D is uncertain. The CDR3 is 11 amino acids. V lost 2 bases to trimming and J lost 6 bases, with 5 bases between them. Germline-derived CDR1 and CDR2 are SGDLS and YYNGEE. CDR3: CASSVGKTQYF. The CDR3 nucleotides are TGTGCCAGCAGCGTTGGTAAGACCCAGTACTTC. Full variable domain (missing parts from reference TRBV9 and TRBJ2-5): DSGVTQTPKHLITATGQRVTLRCSPRSGDLSVYWYQQSLDQGLQFLIQYYNGEERAKGNILERFSAQQFPDLHSELNLSSLELGDSALYFCASSVGKTQYFGPGTRLLVL.

This clone was detected a few times. This chain joins TRBV11-2 and TRBJ2-6; D gene ambiguous. Trimming stripped 3 bases from V and 2 bases from J, with 5 bases between. This CDR3 is built from 14 residues. The germline V gene encodes CDR1 SGHAT and CDR2 FQNNGV. The CDR3 loop reads CASSFMTGANVLTF. In nucleotides, the CDR3 is TGTGCCAGCAGCTTTATGACTGGGGCCAACGTCCTGACTTTC. Full variable domain (missing parts from reference TRBV11-2 and TRBJ2-6): EAGVAQSPRYKIIEKRQSVAFWCNPISGHATLYWYQQILGQGPKLLIQFQNNGVVDDSQLPKDRFSAERLKGVDSTLKIQPAKLEDSAVYLCASSFMTGANVLTFGAGSRLTVL.

The J gene is TRBJ2-1, the V gene TRBV7-8; the D is unclear. CDR3 size: 14 residues. Trimming shortened V by 2 bases and J by 7 bases, and 12 bases separated the two germline ends. Per germline, CDR1 SGHVS and CDR2 FQNEAQ. As DNA, the CDR3 is TGTGCCAGCAGCTTACAAACTCTAGGTAATGAGCAGTTCTTC. This sequence encodes CASSLQTLGNEQFF.

The genes are TRBV7-2 and TRBJ1-2; D is ambiguous. The V gene's germline CDR1 is SGHTA and CDR2 FQGNSA. Trimming removed 2 bases from V and 3 bases from J, with 7 bases in between. The CDR3 spans 13 residues. The CDR3 nucleotides are TGTGCCAGCAGCTTATTAGTTCACTATGGCTACACCTTC. The encoded protein is CASSLLVHYGYTF.

This clone appeared a few times. The chain links TRBV7-3 to TRBJ2-7, with D hard to call. This CDR3 region has 13 residues. Germline CDR1 is SGHTA and CDR2 is FQGTGA. The V and J ends lost 2 bases and 6 bases respectively, with 11 bases between them. The CDR3 region has the DNA TGTGCCAGCAGCTTAGTGCACGTGGGCGAGCAGTACTTC. It is translated as CASSLVHVGEQYF.

The J gene is TRBJ1-6, the V gene TRBV27; D may be TRBD1 (6 bases). CDR3 size: 14 residues. Germline CDR1 MNHEY, CDR2 SMNVEV (reference sequence). The ends were cut back, 5 bases at V and 5 bases at J, with 10 bases in the middle. CDR3: CASSPGQDNSPLHF. The CDR3 bases are TGTGCCAGCAGTCCGGGACAAGATAATTCACCCCTCCACTTT.

V and J are TRBV6-5 and TRBJ1-5, with D hard to call. The V and J ends lost 6 bases and 2 bases respectively, with 14 bases between them. Germline CDR1 and CDR2: MNHEY and SVGAGI. This CDR3 region has 15 residues. The CDR3, as DNA: TGTGCCAGCAGCACAATGCGGGGTCGCAATCAGCCCCAGCATTTT. Translated: CASSTMRGRNQPQHF.

This clone was seen repeatedly, ten times or more. The chain joins TRBV7-9 to TRBJ2-7, with TRBD1 matching 9 bases. Germline assignment: CDR1 SEHNR and CDR2 FQNEAQ (reference sequence). V was pared by 4 bases and J by 6 bases, with 7 bases of the junction left unmatched. The CDR3 totals 14 residues. CDR3 region: CASSSPGQGREQYF. Written as DNA, the CDR3 is TGTGCCAGCAGCTCCCCGGGACAGGGACGCGAGCAGTACTTC.

This clone was found a few times. This chain joins TRBV15 and TRBJ1-2; no clear D. Trimming removed 0 bases from V and 10 bases from J, with 9 bases in between. CDR1 is LNHNV, CDR2 YYDKDF, per germline (reference sequence). The CDR3 has 12 amino acids. As DNA, the CDR3 is TGTGCCACCAGCAGAGATTCCGTTGACTACACCTTC. It is translated as CATSRDSVDYTF.

The rearrangement uses TRBV7-9 and TRBJ2-3; no clear D gene. Trimming shortened V by 4 bases and J by 3 bases, and 8 bases separated the two germline ends. This CDR3 is 13 amino acids long. Germline assignment: CDR1 SEHNR and CDR2 FQNEAQ (reference sequence). Here the CDR3 DNA reads TGTGCCAGCAGCTCCCCCAATACAGATACGCAGTATTTT. Its protein product is CASSSPNTDTQYF. Based on the CDR3 plus reference TRBV7-9 and TRBJ2-3, the full variable domain is DTGVSQNPRHKITKRGQNVTFRCDPISEHNRLYWYRQTLGQGPEFLTYFQNEAQLEKSRLLSDRFSAERPKGSFSTLEIQRTEQGDSAMYLCASSSPNTDTQYFGPGTRLTVL.

Of note for this clone: This sample also contains other DNA sequences that code for the same CDR3. The chain couples TRBV29-1 to TRBJ2-3; D not certain. CDR1 and CDR2 (germline): SQVTM, ANQGSEA. The CDR3 covers 10 residues. The V and J ends lost 4 bases and 1 base respectively, with 0 bases between them. CDR3 residues: CSVGTDTQYF. The CDR3 DNA sequence: TGCAGCGTTGGCACAGATACGCAGTATTTT.

In its sample, this clone was seen a few times. This rearrangement joins TRBV7-9 to TRBJ2-7; D may correspond to TRBD1 or TRBD2 (5 bases each). There are 13 residues in the CDR3. Germline V gene sequence: CDR1 SEHNR, CDR2 FQNEAQ (reference sequence). Trimming removed 4 bases at V and 5 bases at J, with 12 bases between. CDR3 bases: TGTGCCAGCAGCTACGAGGGGTTCAACGAGCAGTACTTC. Residues: CASSYEGFNEQYF.

This clone was counted only a few times. The genes are TRBV15 and TRBJ1-1; TRBD1 is a possible D gene (6 bases). Trimming pared 0 bases from V and 7 bases from J, leaving 12 bases between. Per germline, CDR1 LNHNV and CDR2 YYDKDF (reference sequence). The CDR3 is 14 amino acids. In DNA form, the CDR3 reads TGTGCCACCAGCAGAGATCGGGGGCCCGGTGAAGCTTTCTTT. Translated: CATSRDRGPGEAFF.

As to this clone: Mismatch with germline at one junction end may stem from a read error. The rearrangement uses TRBV29-1 and TRBJ1-6; TRBD1 matches 8 bases. Germline-derived CDR1 and CDR2 are SQVTM and ANQGSEA. The CDR3 loop spans 13 amino acids. The CDR3 sequence is CSVKQGDNSPLHF. The DNA of the CDR3 is TGCAGCGTCAAACAGGGGGATAACTCACCCCTCCACTTT.

J is TRBJ2-2 and V is TRBV9; D gene uncertain. The CDR3 consists of 14 residues. Deletions cut 0 bases from V and 5 bases from J, with 8 bases between. Germline V gene data show CDR1 as SGDLS and CDR2 as YYNGEE. CDR3 protein: CASSVVGETGELFF. CDR3 coding DNA: TGTGCCAGCAGCGTAGTTGGGGAAACCGGGGAGCTGTTTTTT.

In its sample, this clone was seen a few times. V usage is TRBV30 and J usage is TRBJ2-5; no clear D gene. V gave up 6 bases and J gave up 1 base, with 9 bases separating them. CDR1 is GTSNPN and CDR2 is SVGIG in the germline V gene (reference sequence). The CDR3 is 12 residues long. CDR3 sequence: CACPPAQETQYF. The CDR3 DNA sequence: TGTGCCTGCCCCCCGGCCCAAGAGACCCAGTACTTC. Looking up the rest from reference TRBV30 and TRBJ2-5 gives the full variable domain: SQTIHQWPATLVQPVGSPLSLECTVEGTSNPNLYWYRQAAGRGLQLLFYSVGIGQISSEVPQNLSASRPQDRQFILSSKKLLLSDSGFYLCACPPAQETQYFGPGTRLLVL.

V is TRBV4-1 and J is TRBJ1-2; D is uncertain. Trimming shortened V by 2 bases and J by 2 bases, and 9 bases separated the two germline ends. From germline, CDR1 is MGHRA and CDR2 YSYEKL. There are 14 residues in the CDR3. CDR3 nucleotide sequence: TGCGCCAGCAGCCAACCGAGAATGAACTATGGCTACACCTTC. This sequence encodes CASSQPRMNYGYTF.

The rearrangement uses TRBV5-1 and TRBJ2-3, with 9 positions matching TRBD2. The J segment lost 6 bases and the V segment lost 2 bases, leaving 1 base of the junction unmatched. The CDR3 extends over 13 amino acids. The germline V gene has CDR1 SGHRS and CDR2 YFSETQ. CDR3 sequence reads: CASSFGLADTQYF. For the CDR3, the DNA is TGCGCCAGCAGCTTCGGACTAGCGGATACGCAGTATTTT.

The chain is built from TRBV2 and TRBJ1-2, with 7 positions matching TRBD1. The CDR3 has 14 residues. Germline V gene sequence: CDR1 SNHLY, CDR2 FYNNEI. The trim removed 7 bases at V and 4 bases at J, leaving 9 bases unmatched. Here the CDR3 DNA reads TGTGCCAGCAAGGGGACAGTTAGTGGCTATGGCTACACCTTC. Translating gives CASKGTVSGYGYTF.

The chain links TRBV7-8 to TRBJ1-4; TRBD1 matches at 8 bases. This CDR3 region has 15 residues. Germline CDR1 is SGHVS and CDR2 is FQNEAQ. V lost 4 bases and J lost 7; bases outside the gene matches: 8. The CDR3 is CASSYSRTGSEKLFF. DNA of the CDR3: TGTGCCAGCAGCTATAGCCGGACAGGGAGTGAAAAACTGTTTTTT.

Only a few counts were recorded for this clone. The chain combines TRBV29-1 with TRBJ2-2, with a weak D call TRBD2 (6 bases). The CDR3 is made up of 16 amino acids. CDR1 is SQVTM, CDR2 ANQGSEA, per germline. The V and J ends lost 3 bases and 3 bases respectively, with 17 bases between them. The CDR3 protein is CSVEMEGILDTGELFF. For the CDR3, the DNA is TGCAGCGTTGAGATGGAGGGGATCCTAGACACCGGGGAGCTGTTTTTT.